A single sample is the source of the 4 T cell receptor beta chains below, sequenced in a study of shared clonotypes between healthy human individuals. Profiling relied on immunoSEQ multiplex PCR, and the TCRdb table lists in-frame clones only, not all of them. The profile covers about 2.5 million clones, with around 93% appearing a single time and approximately 0.41% taken by the ten largest. What was sequenced was naive CD4+ T cells from PBMCs. The subset denotes: CD45RA+ positively selected. These receptors originate from a man between 18 and 29 years old in good health. Some clones in this sample may be carry-over from other donors' samples.

The chain employs TRBV4-2 and TRBJ2-2; 11 bases are a match to TRBD2. Germline V CDR1 and CDR2: LGHNA, YNFKEQ. The CDR3 sequence is 16 residues long. The junction had 6 bases not matched to a gene; V was cut back by 4 bases and J by 5 bases. The CDR3 sequence: CASSLGASGRTGELFF. Written as DNA, the CDR3 is TGTGCCAGCAGCCTAGGGGCTAGCGGGAGGACCGGGGAGCTGTTTTTT.

V and J are TRBV30 and TRBJ1-2; D unclear. V lost 0 bases to trimming and J lost 4 bases, with 18 bases between them. The germline gives CDR1 GTSNPN, CDR2 SVGIG (reference sequence). This CDR3 spans 16 amino acids. This CDR3 reads CAWSVPSPEGRYGYTF. CDR3 sequence (DNA): TGTGCCTGGAGTGTACCTTCGCCAGAAGGGCGCTATGGCTACACCTTC.

This chain links TRBV7-2 with TRBJ2-7, with a weak D call TRBD1 (6 bases). Germline lookup yields CDR1 SGHTA and CDR2 FQGNSA. Trimming removed 5 bases from V and 3 bases from J, with 14 bases in between. The CDR3 is made up of 14 amino acids. The CDR3 sequence is CASSQGQLFYEQYF. The CDR3, as DNA: TGTGCCAGCAGCCAAGGACAGCTTTTCTACGAGCAGTACTTC.

This clone was counted a single time. This sequence joins TRBV7-2 and TRBJ2-6; D not certain. Trimming cost V 1 base and J 2 bases, with 3 bases left between them. Germline lookup yields CDR1 SGHTA and CDR2 FQGNSA. The CDR3 extends over 14 amino acids. CDR3 in DNA: TGTGCCAGCAGCTTAGATCCTGGGGCCAACGTCCTGACTTTC. Translation: CASSLDPGANVLTF.